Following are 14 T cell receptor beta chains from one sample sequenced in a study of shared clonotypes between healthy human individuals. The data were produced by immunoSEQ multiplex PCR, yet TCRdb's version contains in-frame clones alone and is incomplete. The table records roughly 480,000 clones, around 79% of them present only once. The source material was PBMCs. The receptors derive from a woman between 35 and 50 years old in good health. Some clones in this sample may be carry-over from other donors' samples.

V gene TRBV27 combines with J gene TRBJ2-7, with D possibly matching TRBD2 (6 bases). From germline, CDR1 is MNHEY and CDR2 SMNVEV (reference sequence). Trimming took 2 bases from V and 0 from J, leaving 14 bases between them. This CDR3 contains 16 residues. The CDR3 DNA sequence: TGTGCCAGCAGTTTAAGTGTAGCGGCAGTCTCCTACGAGCAGTACTTC. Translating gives CASSLSVAAVSYEQYF.

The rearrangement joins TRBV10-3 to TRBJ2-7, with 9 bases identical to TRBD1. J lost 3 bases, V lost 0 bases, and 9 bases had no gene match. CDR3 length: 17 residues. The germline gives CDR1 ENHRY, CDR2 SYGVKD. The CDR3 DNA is TGTGCCATCAGTGAGTCGAGCTTCGGGACAGGGAACTACGAGCAGTACTTC. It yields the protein CAISESSFGTGNYEQYF.

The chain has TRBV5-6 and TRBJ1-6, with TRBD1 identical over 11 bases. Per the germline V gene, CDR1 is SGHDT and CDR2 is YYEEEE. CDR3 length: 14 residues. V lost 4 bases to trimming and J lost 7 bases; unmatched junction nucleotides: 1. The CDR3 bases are TGTGCCAGCAGCCGGGACAGGGGGAATTCACCCCTCCACTTT. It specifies CASSRDRGNSPLHF.

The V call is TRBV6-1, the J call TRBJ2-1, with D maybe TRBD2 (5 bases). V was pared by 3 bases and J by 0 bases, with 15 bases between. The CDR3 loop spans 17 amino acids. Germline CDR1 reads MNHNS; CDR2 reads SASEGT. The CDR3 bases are TGTGCCAGCAGTGACCTCGGCGGGTACAGCTCCTACAATGAGCAGTTCTTC. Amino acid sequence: CASSDLGGYSSYNEQFF.

The CDR3 DNA is TGCAGCGTTGATCAGGACGGACTAGACACGCAGTATTTT. It encodes CSVDQDGLDTQYF. The rearrangement links TRBV29-1 to TRBJ2-3, with TRBD2 matching 7 bases. The CDR3 is 13 residues long. Germline assignment: CDR1 SQVTM and CDR2 ANQGSEA. V dropped 3 bases and J dropped 9; count of bases not matched to a gene: 9.

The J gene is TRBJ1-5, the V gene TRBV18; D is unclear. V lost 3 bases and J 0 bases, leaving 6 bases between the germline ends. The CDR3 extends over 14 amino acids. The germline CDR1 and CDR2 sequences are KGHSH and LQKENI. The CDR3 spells CASSPSASNQPQHF. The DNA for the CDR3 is TGTGCCAGCTCACCTTCCGCTAGCAATCAGCCCCAGCATTTT.

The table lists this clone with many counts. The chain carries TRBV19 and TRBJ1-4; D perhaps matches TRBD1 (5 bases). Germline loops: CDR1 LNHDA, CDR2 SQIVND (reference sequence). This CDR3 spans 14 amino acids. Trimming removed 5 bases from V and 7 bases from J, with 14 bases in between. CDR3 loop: CASSWDGRAEKLFF. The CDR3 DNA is TGTGCCAGTAGTTGGGACGGACGGGCTGAAAAACTGTTTTTT. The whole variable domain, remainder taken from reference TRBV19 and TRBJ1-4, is DGGITQSPKYLFRKEGQNVTLSCEQNLNHDAMYWYRQDPGQGLRLIYYSQIVNDFQKGDIAEGYSVSREKKESFPLTVTSAQKNPTAFYLCASSWDGRAEKLFFGSGTQLSVL.

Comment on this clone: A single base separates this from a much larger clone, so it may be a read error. The CDR3, as DNA: TGTGCCAGCAGTGACAGGGACACCGGGGAGCTGTTTTTT. Translating gives CASSDRDTGELFF. The chain employs TRBV6-6 and TRBJ2-2; 7 bases map to TRBD1. V gave up 5 bases and J gave up 3 bases; unmatched junction bases: 0. From germline, CDR1 is MNHNY and CDR2 SVGAGI (reference sequence). CDR3 size: 13 residues.

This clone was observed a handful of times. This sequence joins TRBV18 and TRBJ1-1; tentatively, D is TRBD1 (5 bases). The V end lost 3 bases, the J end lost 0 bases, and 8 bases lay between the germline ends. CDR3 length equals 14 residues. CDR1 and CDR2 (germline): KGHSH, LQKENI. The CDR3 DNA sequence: TGTGCCAGCTCACCGACAGTTTTGAACACTGAAGCTTTCTTT. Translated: CASSPTVLNTEAFF.

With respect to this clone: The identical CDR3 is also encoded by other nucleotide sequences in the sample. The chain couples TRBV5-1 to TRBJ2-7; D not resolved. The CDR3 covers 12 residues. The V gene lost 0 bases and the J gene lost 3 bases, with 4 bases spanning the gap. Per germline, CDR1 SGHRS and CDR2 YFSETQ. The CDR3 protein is CASSLEGYEQYF. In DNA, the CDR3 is TGCGCCAGCAGCTTGGAAGGCTACGAGCAGTACTTC.

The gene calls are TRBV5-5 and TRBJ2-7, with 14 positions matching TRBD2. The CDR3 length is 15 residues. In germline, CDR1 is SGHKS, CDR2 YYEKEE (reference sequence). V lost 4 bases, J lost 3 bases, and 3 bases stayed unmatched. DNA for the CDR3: TGTGCCAGCAGCCACGGGACTAGCGGGAGCTACGAGCAGTACTTC. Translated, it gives CASSHGTSGSYEQYF.

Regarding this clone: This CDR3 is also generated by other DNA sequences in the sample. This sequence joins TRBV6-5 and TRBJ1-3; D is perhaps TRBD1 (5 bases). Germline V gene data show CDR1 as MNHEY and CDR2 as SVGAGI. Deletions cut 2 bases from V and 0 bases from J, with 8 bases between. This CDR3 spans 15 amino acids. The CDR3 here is CASSYDRSSGNTIYF. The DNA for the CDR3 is TGTGCCAGCAGTTACGACAGAAGCTCTGGAAACACCATATATTTT.

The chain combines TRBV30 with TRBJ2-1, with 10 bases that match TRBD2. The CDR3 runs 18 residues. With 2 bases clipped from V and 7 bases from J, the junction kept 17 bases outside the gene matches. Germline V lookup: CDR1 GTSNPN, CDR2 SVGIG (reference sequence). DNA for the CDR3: TGTGCCTGGAGTCCCAAGGGCGTGGCTAGCGGGAGAGGGAATGAGCAGTTCTTC. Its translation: CAWSPKGVASGRGNEQFF. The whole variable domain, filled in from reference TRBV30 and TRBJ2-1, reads SQTIHQWPATLVQPVGSPLSLECTVEGTSNPNLYWYRQAAGRGLQLLFYSVGIGQISSEVPQNLSASRPQDRQFILSSKKLLLSDSGFYLCAWSPKGVASGRGNEQFFGPGTRLTVL.

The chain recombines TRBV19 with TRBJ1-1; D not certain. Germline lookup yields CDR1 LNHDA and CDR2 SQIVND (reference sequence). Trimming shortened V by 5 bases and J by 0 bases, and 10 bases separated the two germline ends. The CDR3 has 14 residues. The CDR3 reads CASSPRRLNTEAFF. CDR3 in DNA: TGTGCCAGTAGTCCCAGACGGCTGAACACTGAAGCTTTCTTT.